The rows below give T cell receptor beta chains drawn from one sample of a study of blood T cell repertoires in COVID-19. Using immunoSEQ multiplex PCR, the repertoire was profiled, and TCRdb retains in-frame clones only, with some absent. The sample holds under 300,000 clones, roughly 85% seen once. Sequencing used peripheral blood. The receptors come from a woman in her late teens or twenties with acute or convalescent COVID-19. The conserved cysteine and the conserved F or W are not part of the CDR3 here. The order of the fields is CDR3 length, V gene, J gene, CDR3 protein.

>15|TRBV11-2|TRBJ2-1
ASSLVLAGDTYNEQF
>13|TRBV19|TRBJ1-4
ASSNTGGTNEKLF
>12|TRBV7-2|TRBJ1-1
ASRLGSLNTEAF
>12|TRBV4-3|TRBJ2-7
ASSQLLQDYEQY
>13|TRBV28|TRBJ1-6
ASSSTQGRNSPLH
>12|TRBV13|TRBJ1-2
ASSRGTGYYGYT
>11|TRBV30|TRBJ1-4
AWGGQGNEKLF
>14|TRBV3-1/TRBV3-2|TRBJ1-3
ASSQEWAGGGNTIY
>13|TRBV19|TRBJ2-2
ASRSTGANTGELF
>14|TRBV19|TRBJ2-1
ASSISLPSSYNEQF
>13|TRBV28|TRBJ2-7
ASSSPDRETHEQY
>13|TRBV24-1|TRBJ2-1
ATGPSGRTYNEQF
>12|TRBV19|TRBJ1-2
ASSVGDRLLGYT
>13|TRBV9|TRBJ2-3
ASSVTLERADTQY
>12|TRBV5-8|TRBJ1-2
ASSLEQGRGGYT
>13|TRBV5-1|TRBJ1-4
ASSDSQGAQEKLF
>15|TRBV5-1|TRBJ2-3
ASSFLGLAGSVDTQY
>11|TRBV19|TRBJ2-7
ASKAGDLYEQY
>14|TRBV10-1|TRBJ2-5
ASSASLGAGQETQY
>12|TRBV5-1|TRBJ2-2
ASSFVLGVGELF
>13|TRBV28|TRBJ1-6
ASSLFRTVNSPLH
>16|TRBV10-3|TRBJ1-5
AISGSPSIGGAGQPQH
>13|TRBV2|TRBJ1-1
ASSDPGAGNTEAF
>12|TRBV3-1/TRBV3-2|TRBJ1-1
ASSQDRGRGRAL
>15|TRBV11-2|TRBJ2-2
ASSRPSGVVNTGELF
>13|TRBV7-2|TRBJ2-1
ASSFPDRGSNEQF
>13|TRBV7-9|TRBJ2-3
ASSLGSATGDTQY
>9|TRBV7-3|TRBJ2-3
ASGEPDTQY
>12|TRBV6-6|TRBJ2-7
ASSYPSAPTEQY
>13|TRBV5-1|TRBJ2-1
ASSLALQGANEQF
>15|TRBV7-2|TRBJ2-3
ASSSLGGLAGTDTQY
>12|TRBV29-1|TRBJ2-1
SSVEAGKRDEQF
>13|TRBV19|TRBJ1-4
ASSIDAGTNEKLF
>12|TRBV6-5|TRBJ1-2
ASSYTATGDGYT
>12|TRBV30|TRBJ2-3
AWTWETSTDTQY